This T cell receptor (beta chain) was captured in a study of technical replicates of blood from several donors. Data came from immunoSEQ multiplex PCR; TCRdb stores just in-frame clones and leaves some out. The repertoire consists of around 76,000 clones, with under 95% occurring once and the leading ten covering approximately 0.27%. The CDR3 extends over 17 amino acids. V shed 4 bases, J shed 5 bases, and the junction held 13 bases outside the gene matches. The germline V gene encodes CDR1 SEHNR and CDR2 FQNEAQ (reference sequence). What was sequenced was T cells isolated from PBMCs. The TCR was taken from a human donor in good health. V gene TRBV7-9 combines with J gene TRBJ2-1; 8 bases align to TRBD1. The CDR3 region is CASSSTGTGELNNEQFF. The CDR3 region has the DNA TGTGCCAGCAGCTCTACCGGGACAGGTGAATTAAACAATGAGCAGTTCTTC.